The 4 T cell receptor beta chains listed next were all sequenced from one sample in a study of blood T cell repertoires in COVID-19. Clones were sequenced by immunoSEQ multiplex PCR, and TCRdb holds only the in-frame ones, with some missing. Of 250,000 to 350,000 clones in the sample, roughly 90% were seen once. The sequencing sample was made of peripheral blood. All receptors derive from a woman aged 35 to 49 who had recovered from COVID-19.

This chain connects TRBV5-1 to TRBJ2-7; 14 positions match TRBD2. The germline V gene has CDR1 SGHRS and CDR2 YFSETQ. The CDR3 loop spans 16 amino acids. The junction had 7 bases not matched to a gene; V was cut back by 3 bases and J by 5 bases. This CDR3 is CASSWGTSGSMDEQYF. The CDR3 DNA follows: TGCGCCAGCAGCTGGGGGACTAGCGGGAGTATGGACGAGCAGTACTTC.

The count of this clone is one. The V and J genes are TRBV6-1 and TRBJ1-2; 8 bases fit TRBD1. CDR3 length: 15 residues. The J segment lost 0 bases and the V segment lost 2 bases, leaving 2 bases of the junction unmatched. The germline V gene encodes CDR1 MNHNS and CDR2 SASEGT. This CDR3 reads CASSERGQANYGYTF. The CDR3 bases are TGTGCCAGCAGTGAAAGGGGACAGGCTAACTATGGCTACACCTTC.

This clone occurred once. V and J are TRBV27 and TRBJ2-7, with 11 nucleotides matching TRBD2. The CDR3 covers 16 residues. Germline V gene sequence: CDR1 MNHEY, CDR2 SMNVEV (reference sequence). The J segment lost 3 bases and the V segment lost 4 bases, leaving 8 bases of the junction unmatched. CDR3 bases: TGTGCCAGCAGTTATCAGACTAGCGGGGCGATCTACGAGCAGTACTTC. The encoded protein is CASSYQTSGAIYEQYF.

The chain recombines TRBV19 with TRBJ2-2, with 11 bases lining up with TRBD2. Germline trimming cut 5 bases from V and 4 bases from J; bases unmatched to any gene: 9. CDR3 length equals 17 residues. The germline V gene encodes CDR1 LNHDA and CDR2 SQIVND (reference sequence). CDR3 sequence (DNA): TGTGCCAGTAGTCTCCCTGGGACTAGCGGACCCACCGGGGAGCTGTTTTTT. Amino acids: CASSLPGTSGPTGELFF.